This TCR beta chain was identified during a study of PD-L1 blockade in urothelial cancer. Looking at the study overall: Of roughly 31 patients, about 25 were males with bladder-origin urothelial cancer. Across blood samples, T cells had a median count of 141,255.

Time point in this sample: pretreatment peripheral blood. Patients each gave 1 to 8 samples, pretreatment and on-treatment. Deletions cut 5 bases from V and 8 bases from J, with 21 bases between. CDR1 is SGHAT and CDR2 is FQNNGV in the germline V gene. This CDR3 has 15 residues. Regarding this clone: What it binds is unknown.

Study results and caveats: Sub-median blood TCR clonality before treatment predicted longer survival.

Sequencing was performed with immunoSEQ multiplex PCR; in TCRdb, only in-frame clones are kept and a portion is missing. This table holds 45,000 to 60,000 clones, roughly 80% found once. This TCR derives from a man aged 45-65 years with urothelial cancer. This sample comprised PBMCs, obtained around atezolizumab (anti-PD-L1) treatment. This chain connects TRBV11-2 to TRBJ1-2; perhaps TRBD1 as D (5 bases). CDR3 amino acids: CASSTIRPGRGGYTF. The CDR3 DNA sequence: TGTGCCAGCAGCACTATCCGACCCGGAAGGGGAGGCTACACCTTC. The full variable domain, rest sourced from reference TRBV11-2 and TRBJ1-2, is EAGVAQSPRYKIIEKRQSVAFWCNPISGHATLYWYQQILGQGPKLLIQFQNNGVVDDSQLPKDRFSAERLKGVDSTLKIQPAKLEDSAVYLCASSTIRPGRGGYTFGSGTRLTVV.